The clone carrying this T cell receptor beta chain was detected only a few times. The target antigen is unknown. The data were taken from a study of CD8 T cells in ankylosing spondylitis. CDR3 length equals 13 residues. Trimming left V 2 bases short and J 5 bases short, with 7 bases between. Making the TCR beta libraries involved quantitative 5'-RACE with molecular barcodes. Using its own MiXCR run on the 5' RACE reads, TCRdb lists one record per CDR3 protein. This table has roughly 240,000 distinct CDR3 sequences, more than 25% appearing once. Study-wide results and limits: Characteristic, it appeared, of ankylosing spondylitis blood was a TCR beta motif of eight highly homologous variants. Past research had described some motif variants in reactive arthritis synovial fluid and blood. Matched ankylosing spondylitis synovial fluid reportedly showed significant enrichment of disease-linked clones.

This chain connects TRBV12-3 or TRBV12-4 to TRBJ2-4; possibly TRBD2 for D (5 bases). This TCR was sampled from a male donor with ankylosing spondylitis or in good health (not recorded which). Sequencing was carried out using blood, either unsorted or a sorted T cell fraction (not recorded which). CDR3 loop: CASSLWGENIQYF. The DNA of the CDR3 is TGTGCCAGCAGTTTATGGGGAGAAAACATTCAGTACTTC.